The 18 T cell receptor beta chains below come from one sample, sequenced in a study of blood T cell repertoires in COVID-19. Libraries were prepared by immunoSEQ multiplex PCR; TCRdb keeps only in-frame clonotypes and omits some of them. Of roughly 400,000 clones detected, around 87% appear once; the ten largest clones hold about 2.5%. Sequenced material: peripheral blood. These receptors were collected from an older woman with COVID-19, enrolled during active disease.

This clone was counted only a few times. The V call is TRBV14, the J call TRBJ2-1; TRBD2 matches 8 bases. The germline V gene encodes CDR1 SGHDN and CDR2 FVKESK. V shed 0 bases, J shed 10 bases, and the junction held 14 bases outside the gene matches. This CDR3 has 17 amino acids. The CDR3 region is CASSQEVGRGGLWEQFF. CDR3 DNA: TGTGCCAGCAGCCAAGAAGTGGGCCGGGGGGGCCTCTGGGAGCAGTTCTTC.

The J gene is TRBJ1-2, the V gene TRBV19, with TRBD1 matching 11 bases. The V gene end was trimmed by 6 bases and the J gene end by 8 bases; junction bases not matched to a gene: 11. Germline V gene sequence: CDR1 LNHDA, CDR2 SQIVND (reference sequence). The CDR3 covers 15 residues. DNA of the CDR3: TGTGCCAGTAGCTCACCCGGGACAGGGGGGTTAGGCTACACCTTC. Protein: CASSSPGTGGLGYTF.

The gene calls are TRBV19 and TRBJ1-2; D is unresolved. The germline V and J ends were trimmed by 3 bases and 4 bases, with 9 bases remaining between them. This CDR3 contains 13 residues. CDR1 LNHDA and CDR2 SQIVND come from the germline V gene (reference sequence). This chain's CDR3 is CASSMVGSYGYTF. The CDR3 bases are TGTGCCAGTAGTATGGTAGGGAGCTATGGCTACACCTTC.

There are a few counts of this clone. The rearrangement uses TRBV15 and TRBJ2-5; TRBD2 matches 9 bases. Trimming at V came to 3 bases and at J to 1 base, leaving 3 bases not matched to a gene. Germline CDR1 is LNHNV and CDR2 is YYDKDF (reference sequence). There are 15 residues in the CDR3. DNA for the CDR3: TGTGCCACCAGCAGTATTAGCGGGGGCCAAGAGACCCAGTACTTC. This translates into CATSSISGGQETQYF.

CDR3: CASSFPFSSNQPQHF. As DNA, the CDR3 is TGTGCCAGCTCCTTCCCGTTTTCGAGCAATCAGCCCCAGCATTTT. V gene TRBV18 combines with J gene TRBJ1-5; unclear D gene. CDR3 length equals 15 residues. CDR1 is KGHSH, CDR2 LQKENI, per germline. The V gene lost 6 bases and the J gene lost 1 base, with 13 bases spanning the gap.

CDR3 sequence reads: CASSLGQYNSPLHF. The CDR3 nucleotides are TGTGCCAGCAGCCTGGGACAGTATAATTCACCCCTCCACTTT. The rearrangement uses TRBV14 and TRBJ1-6, with TRBD1 matching over 7 bases. V shed 4 bases and J 4 bases; nucleotides not matched to a gene: 1. The CDR3 loop spans 14 amino acids. Germline lookup yields CDR1 SGHDN and CDR2 FVKESK.

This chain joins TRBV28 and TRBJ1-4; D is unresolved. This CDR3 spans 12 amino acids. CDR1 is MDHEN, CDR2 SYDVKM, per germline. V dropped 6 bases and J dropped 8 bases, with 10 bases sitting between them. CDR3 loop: CASRSREEKLFF. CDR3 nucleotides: TGTGCCAGCAGATCTAGAGAGGAAAAACTGTTTTTT.

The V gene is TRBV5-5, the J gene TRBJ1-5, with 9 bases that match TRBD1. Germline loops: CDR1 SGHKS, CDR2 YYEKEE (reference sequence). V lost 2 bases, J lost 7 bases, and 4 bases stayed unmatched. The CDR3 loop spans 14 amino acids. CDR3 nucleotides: TGTGCCAGCAGCTTCTTCGGGACAGGGCAGCCCCAGCATTTT. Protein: CASSFFGTGQPQHF.

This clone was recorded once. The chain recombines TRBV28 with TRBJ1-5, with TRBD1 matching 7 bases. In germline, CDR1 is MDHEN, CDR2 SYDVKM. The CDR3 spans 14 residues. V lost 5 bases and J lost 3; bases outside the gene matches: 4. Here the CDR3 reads CASSNRGPNQPQHF. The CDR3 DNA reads TGTGCCAGCAGTAACAGGGGCCCCAATCAGCCCCAGCATTTT.

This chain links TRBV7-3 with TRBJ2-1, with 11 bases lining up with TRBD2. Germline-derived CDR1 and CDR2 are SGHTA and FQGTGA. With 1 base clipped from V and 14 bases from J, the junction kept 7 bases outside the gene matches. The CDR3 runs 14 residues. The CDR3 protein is CASSLSVAGGPKFF. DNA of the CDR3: TGTGCCAGCAGCTTAAGCGTAGCGGGGGGGCCCAAGTTCTTC.

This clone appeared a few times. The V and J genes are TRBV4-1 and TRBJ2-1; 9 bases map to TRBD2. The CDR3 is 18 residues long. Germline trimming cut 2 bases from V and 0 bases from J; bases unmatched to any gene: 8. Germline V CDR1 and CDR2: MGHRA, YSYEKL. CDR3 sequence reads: CASSQLLLAGSSYNEQFF. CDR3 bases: TGCGCCAGCAGCCAATTATTACTAGCGGGCAGCTCCTACAATGAGCAGTTCTTC.

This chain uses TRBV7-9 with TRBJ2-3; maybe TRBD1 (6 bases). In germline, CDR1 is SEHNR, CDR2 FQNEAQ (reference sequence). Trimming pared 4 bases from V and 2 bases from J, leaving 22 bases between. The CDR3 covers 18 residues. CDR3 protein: CASSSSTETGRVTDTQYF. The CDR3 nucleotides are TGTGCCAGCAGCTCATCAACCGAGACAGGAAGGGTCACAGATACGCAGTATTTT.

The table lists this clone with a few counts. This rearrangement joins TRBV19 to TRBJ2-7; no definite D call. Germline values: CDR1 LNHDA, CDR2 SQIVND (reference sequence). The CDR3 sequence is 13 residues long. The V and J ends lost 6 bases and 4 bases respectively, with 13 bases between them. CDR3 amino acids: CASRERAGYEQYF. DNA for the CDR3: TGTGCCAGTAGAGAGCGAGCCGGGTACGAGCAGTACTTC.

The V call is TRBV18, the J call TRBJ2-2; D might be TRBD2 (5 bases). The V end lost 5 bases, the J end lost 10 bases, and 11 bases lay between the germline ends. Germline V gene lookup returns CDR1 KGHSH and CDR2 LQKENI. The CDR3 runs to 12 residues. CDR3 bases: TGTGCCAGCTCAACGGGGTTGACGGAGCTGTTTTTT. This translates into CASSTGLTELFF.

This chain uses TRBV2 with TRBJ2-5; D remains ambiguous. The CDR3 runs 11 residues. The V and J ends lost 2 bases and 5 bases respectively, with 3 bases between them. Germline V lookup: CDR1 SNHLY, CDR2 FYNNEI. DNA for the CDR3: TGTGCCAGCAGTGAACATGAGACCCAGTACTTC. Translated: CASSEHETQYF.

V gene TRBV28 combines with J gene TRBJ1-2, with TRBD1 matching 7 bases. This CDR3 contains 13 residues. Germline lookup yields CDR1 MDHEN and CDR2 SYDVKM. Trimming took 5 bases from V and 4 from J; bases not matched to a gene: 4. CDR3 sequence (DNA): TGTGCCAGCAGTCGGACAGGCTCCTATGGCTACACCTTC. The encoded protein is CASSRTGSYGYTF.

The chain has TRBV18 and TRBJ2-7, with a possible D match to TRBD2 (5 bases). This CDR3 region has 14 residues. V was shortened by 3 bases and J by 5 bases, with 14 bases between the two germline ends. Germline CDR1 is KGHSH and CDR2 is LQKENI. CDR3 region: CASSPIETGNEQYF. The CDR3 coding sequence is TGTGCCAGCTCACCGATTGAAACGGGGAACGAGCAGTACTTC.

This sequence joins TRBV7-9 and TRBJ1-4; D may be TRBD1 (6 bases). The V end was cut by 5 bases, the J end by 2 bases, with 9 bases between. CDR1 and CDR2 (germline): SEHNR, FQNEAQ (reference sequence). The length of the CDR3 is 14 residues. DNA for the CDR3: TGTGCCAGCAGCCCGAGGGGGACTAATGAAAAACTGTTTTTT. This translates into CASSPRGTNEKLFF.